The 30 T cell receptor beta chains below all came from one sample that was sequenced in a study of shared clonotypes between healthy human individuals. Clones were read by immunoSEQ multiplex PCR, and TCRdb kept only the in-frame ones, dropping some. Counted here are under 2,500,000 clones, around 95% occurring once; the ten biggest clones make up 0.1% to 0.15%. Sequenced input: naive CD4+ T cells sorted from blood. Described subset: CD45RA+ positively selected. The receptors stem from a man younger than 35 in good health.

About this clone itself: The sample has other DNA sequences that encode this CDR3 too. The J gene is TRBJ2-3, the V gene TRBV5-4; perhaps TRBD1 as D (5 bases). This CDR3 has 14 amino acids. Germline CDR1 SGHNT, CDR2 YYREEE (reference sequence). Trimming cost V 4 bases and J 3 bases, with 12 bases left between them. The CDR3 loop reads CASSLAQGTDTQYF. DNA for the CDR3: TGTGCCAGCAGCCTTGCTCAGGGAACAGATACGCAGTATTTT.

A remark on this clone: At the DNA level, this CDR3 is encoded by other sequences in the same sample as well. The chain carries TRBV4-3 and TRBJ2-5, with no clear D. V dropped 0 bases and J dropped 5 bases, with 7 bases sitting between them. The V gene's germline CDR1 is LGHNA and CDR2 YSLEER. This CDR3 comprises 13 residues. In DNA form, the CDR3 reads TGCGCCAGCAGCCAAGATGTCAGGGAGACCCAGTACTTC. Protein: CASSQDVRETQYF.

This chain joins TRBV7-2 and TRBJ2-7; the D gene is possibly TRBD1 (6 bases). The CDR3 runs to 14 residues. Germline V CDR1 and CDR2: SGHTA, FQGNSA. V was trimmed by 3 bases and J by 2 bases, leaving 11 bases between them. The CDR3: CASSLSQGPYEQYF. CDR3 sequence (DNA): TGTGCCAGCAGCTTGAGTCAGGGGCCCTACGAGCAGTACTTC.

DNA of the CDR3: TGCGCCAGCAGCTTGGATCCGGGACAGGGGGCAACCGGGGAGCTGTTTTTT. It encodes CASSLDPGQGATGELFF. The chain links TRBV5-1 to TRBJ2-2; 12 bases are shared with TRBD1. CDR3 size: 17 residues. Germline loops: CDR1 SGHRS, CDR2 YFSETQ. Trimming at V came to 0 bases and at J to 5 bases, leaving 5 bases not matched to a gene.

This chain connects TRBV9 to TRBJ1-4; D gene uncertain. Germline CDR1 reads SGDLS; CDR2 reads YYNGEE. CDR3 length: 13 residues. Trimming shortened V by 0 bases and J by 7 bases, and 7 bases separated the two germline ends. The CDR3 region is CASSVERREKLFF. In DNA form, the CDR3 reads TGTGCCAGCAGCGTAGAACGTCGTGAAAAACTGTTTTTT.

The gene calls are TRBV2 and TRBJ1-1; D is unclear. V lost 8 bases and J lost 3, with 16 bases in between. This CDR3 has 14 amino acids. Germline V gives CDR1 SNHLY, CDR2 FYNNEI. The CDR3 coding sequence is TGTGCCAGCCGAGTCCGAACACAATACACTGAAGCTTTCTTT. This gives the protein CASRVRTQYTEAFF.

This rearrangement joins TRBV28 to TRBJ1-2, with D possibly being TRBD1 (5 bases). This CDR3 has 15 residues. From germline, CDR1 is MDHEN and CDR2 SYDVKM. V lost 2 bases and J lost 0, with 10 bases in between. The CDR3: CASSLRQLANYGYTF. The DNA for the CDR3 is TGTGCCAGCAGTTTAAGACAGCTGGCTAACTATGGCTACACCTTC.

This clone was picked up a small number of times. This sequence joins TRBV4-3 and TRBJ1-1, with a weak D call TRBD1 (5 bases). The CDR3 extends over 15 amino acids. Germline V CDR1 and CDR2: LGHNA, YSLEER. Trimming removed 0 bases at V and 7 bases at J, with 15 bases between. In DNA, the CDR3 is TGCGCCAGCAGCCAAGACGGGCGAGGAGGGGTTGAAGCTTTCTTT. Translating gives CASSQDGRGGVEAFF.

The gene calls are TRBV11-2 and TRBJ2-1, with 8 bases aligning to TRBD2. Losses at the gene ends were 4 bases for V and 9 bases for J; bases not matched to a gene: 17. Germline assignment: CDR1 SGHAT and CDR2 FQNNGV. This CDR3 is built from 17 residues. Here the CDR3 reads CASSSPLAGTRRGEQFF. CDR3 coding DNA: TGTGCCAGCAGCTCTCCTTTGGCCGGGACTAGAAGGGGTGAGCAGTTCTTC.

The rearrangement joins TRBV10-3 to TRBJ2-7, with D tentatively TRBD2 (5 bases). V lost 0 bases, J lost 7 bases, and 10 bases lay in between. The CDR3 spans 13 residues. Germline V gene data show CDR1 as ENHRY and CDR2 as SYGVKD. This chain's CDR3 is CAISESGVDEQYF. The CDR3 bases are TGTGCCATCAGTGAGTCCGGGGTGGATGAGCAGTACTTC.

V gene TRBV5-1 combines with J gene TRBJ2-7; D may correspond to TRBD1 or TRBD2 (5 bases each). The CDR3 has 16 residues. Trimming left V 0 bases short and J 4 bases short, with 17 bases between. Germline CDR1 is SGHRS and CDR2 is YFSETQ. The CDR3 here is CASSLEGPTVGYEQYF. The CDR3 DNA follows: TGCGCCAGCAGCTTGGAGGGACCTACAGTGGGTTACGAGCAGTACTTC.

CDR3 sequence (DNA): TGTGCCAGCAGCGCAGGTGGCGGGGTCACAGATACGCAGTATTTT. It is translated as CASSAGGGVTDTQYF. The V gene is TRBV9, the J gene TRBJ2-3, with a tentative D call TRBD2 (6 bases). V lost 3 bases and J lost 2, with 13 bases in between. Looked up from germline, CDR1 is SGDLS and CDR2 is YYNGEE. This CDR3 has 15 residues.

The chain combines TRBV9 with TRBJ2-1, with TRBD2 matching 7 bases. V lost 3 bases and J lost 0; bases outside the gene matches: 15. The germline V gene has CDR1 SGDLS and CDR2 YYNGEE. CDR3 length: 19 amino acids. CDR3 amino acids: CASSAAGKSSGGSYNEQFF. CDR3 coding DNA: TGTGCCAGCAGCGCCGCGGGAAAATCTAGCGGAGGCTCCTACAATGAGCAGTTCTTC.

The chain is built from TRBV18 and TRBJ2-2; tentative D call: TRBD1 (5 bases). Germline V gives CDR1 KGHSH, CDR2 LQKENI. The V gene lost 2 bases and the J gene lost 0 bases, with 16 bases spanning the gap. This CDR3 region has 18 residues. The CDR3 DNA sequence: TGTGCCAGCTCACCAAGGGGTCCAGGAAGCGCGAACACCGGGGAGCTGTTTTTT. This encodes CASSPRGPGSANTGELFF.

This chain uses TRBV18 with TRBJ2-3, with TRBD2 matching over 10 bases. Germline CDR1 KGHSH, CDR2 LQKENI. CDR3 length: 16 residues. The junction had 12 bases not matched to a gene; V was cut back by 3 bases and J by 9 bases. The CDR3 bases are TGTGCCAGCTCACCTCGTTTAGCGGGGGGCCAACACACGCAGTATTTT. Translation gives CASSPRLAGGQHTQYF.

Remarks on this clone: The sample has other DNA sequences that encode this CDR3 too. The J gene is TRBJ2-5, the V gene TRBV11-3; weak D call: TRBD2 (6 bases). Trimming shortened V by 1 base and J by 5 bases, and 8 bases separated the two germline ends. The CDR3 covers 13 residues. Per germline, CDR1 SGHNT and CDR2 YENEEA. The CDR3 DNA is TGTGCCAGCAGCTTAGGGCTAGCGGAGACCCAGTACTTC. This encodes CASSLGLAETQYF. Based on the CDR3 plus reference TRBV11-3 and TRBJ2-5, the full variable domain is EAGVVQSPRYKIIEKKQPVAFWCNPISGHNTLYWYLQNLGQGPELLIRYENEEAVDDSQLPKDRFSAERLKGVDSTLKIQPAELGDSAVYLCASSLGLAETQYFGPGTRLLVL.

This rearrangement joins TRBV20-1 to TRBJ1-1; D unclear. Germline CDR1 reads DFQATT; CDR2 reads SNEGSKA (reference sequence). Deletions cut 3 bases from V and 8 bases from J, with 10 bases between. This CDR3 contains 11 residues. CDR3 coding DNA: TGCAGTGCTAGGGCGAACGCGGAAGCTTTCTTT. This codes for CSARANAEAFF.

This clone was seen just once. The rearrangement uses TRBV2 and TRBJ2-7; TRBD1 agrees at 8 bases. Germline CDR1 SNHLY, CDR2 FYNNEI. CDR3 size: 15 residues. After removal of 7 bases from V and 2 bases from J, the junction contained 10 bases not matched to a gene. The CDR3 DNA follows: TGTGCCAGCAACCCGGTGGGACAGGCGGCCTACGAGCAGTACTTC. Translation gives CASNPVGQAAYEQYF.

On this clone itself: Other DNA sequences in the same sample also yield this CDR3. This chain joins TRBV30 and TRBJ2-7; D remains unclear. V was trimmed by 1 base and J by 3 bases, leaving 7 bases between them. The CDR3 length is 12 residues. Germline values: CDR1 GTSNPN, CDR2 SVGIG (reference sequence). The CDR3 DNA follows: TGTGCCTGGAGTGCTGGACGCTACGAGCAGTACTTC. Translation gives CAWSAGRYEQYF.

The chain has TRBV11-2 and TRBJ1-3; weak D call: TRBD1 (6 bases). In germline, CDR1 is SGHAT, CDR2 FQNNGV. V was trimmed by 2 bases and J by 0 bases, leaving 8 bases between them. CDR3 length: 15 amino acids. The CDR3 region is CASSLPGASGNTIYF. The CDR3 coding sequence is TGTGCCAGCAGCTTACCGGGGGCCTCTGGAAACACCATATATTTT.

The CDR3 bases are TGTGCCAGCAGCCGCTATCCAGCCTCCCTCCATTTT. It is translated as CASSRYPASLHF. V and J are TRBV28 and TRBJ1-5; D unclear. Germline lookup yields CDR1 MDHEN and CDR2 SYDVKM. CDR3 length: 12 amino acids. V lost 6 bases, J lost 16 bases, and 19 bases lay in between. Full variable domain (missing parts from reference TRBV28 and TRBJ1-5): DVKVTQSSRYLVKRTGEKVFLECVQDMDHENMFWYRQDPGLGLRLIYFSYDVKMKEKGDIPEGYSVSREKKERFSLILESASTNQTSMYLCASSRYPASLHFGDGTRLSIL.

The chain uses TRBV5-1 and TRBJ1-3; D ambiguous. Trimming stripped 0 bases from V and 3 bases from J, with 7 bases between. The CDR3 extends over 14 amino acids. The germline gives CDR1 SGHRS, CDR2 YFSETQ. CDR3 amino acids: CASSLVEGGNTIYF. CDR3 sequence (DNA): TGCGCCAGCAGCTTGGTGGAAGGTGGAAACACCATATATTTT.

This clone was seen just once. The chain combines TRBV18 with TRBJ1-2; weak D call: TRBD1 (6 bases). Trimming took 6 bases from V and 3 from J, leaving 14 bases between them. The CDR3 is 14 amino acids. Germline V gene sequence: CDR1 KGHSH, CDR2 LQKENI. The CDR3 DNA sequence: TGTGCCAGCTCCCGGACAGAAAAAGACTATGGCTACACCTTC. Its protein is CASSRTEKDYGYTF.

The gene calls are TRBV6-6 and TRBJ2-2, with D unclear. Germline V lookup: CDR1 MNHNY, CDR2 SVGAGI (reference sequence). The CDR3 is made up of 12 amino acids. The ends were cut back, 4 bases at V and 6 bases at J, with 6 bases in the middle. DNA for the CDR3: TGTGCCAGCAGTTCCCCTTCCGGGGAGCTGTTTTTT. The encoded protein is CASSSPSGELFF.

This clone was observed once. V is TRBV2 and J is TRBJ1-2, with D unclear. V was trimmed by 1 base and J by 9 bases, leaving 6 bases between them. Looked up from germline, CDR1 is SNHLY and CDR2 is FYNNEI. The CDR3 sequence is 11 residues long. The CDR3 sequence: CASSEEWSYTF. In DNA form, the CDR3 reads TGTGCCAGCAGTGAAGAGTGGAGCTACACCTTC.

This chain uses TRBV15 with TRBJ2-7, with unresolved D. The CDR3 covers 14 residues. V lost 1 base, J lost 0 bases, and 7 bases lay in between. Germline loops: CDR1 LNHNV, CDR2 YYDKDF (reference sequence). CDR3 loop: CATSRGAPSYEQYF. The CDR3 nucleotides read TGTGCCACCAGCAGAGGGGCACCCTCCTACGAGCAGTACTTC.

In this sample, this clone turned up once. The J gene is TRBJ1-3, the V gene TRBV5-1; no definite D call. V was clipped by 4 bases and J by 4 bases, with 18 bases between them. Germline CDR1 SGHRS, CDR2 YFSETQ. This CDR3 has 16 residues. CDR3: CASSPGGRAGGNTIYF. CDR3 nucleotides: TGCGCCAGCAGCCCGGGCGGAAGGGCGGGAGGAAACACCATATATTTT.

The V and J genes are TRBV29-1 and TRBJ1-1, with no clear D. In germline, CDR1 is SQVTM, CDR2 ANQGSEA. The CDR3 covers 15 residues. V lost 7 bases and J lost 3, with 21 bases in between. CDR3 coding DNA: TGCAGCGCCAAAGACCGGGGTCAGTTGGACACTGAAGCTTTCTTT. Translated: CSAKDRGQLDTEAFF. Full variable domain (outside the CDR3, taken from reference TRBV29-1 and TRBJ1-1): SAVISQKPSRDICQRGTSLTIQCQVDSQVTMMFWYRQQPGQSLTLIATANQGSEATYESGFVIDKFPISRPNLTFSTLTVSNMSPEDSSIYLCSAKDRGQLDTEAFFGQGTRLTVV.

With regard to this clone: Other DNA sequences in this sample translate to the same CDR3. Here the CDR3 DNA reads TGTGCCAGCAGGGGTAGAAGCGAGCAGTTCTTC. Translation gives CASRGRSEQFF. V gene TRBV2 combines with J gene TRBJ2-1; no clear D gene. Trimming cost V 6 bases and J 10 bases, with 10 bases left between them. The CDR3 spans 11 residues. Germline V gene lookup returns CDR1 SNHLY and CDR2 FYNNEI.

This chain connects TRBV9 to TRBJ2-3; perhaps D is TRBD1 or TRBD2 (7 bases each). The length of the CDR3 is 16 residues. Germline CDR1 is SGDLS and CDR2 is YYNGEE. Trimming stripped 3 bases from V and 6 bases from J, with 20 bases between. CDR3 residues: CASSANRGGRQDTQYF. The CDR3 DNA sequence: TGTGCCAGCAGCGCCAACAGGGGCGGGAGACAGGATACGCAGTATTTT.